This record covers a single T cell receptor beta chain. What it binds is unknown. These data are taken from a study of graft-versus-host responses after intestinal transplantation. Findings of the study overall: Within allografts, high graft-versus-host to host-versus-graft clonal ratios were seen among patients with graft-donor T cell macrochimerism. Early post-transplant HvG declines were associated with peak circulating GvH clone levels.

The germline V gene encodes CDR1 MNHNY and CDR2 SVGAGI (reference sequence). The V end was cut by 6 bases, the J end by 6 bases, with 4 bases between. This CDR3 contains 10 residues. Libraries were prepared by immunoSEQ multiplex PCR; TCRdb keeps only in-frame clonotypes and omits some of them. Of roughly 30,000 clones in the sample, approximately 83% were seen once. This specimen consisted of unstimulated CD8+ T cells sorted from spleen or lymph node cells, obtained before intestinal transplant. The TCR comes from a human donor who received an intestinal transplant. This chain uses TRBV6-6 with TRBJ2-3, with unresolved D. Written as DNA, the CDR3 is TGTGCCAGCAGCCAGGATACGCAGTATTTT. This gives the protein CASSQDTQYF.